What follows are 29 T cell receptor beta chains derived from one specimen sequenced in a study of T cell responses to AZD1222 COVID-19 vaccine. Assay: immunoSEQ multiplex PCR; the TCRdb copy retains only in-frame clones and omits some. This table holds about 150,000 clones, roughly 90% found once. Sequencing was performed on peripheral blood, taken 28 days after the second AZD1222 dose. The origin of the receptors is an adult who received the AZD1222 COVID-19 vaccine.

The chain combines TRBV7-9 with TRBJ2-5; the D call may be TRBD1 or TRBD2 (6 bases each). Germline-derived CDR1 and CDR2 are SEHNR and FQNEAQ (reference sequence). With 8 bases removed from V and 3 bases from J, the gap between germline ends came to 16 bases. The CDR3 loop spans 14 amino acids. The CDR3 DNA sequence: TGTGCCAGCCCTCCATCCGGGGGCAAAGAGACCCAGTACTTC. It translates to CASPPSGGKETQYF.

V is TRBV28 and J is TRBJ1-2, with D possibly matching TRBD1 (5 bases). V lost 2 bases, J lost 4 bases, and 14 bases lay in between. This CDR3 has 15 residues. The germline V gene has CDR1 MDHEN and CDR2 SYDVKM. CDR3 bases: TGTGCCAGCAGTTTAGAAGGGGCGGGGGGCTATGGCTACACCTTC. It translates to CASSLEGAGGYGYTF.

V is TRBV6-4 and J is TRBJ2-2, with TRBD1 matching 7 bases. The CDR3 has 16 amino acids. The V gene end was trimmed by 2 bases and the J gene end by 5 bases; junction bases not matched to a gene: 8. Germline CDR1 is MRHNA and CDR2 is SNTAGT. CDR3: CASSDNLGQSTGELFF. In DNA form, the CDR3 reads TGTGCCAGCAGTGACAATTTGGGACAGTCGACCGGGGAGCTGTTTTTT.

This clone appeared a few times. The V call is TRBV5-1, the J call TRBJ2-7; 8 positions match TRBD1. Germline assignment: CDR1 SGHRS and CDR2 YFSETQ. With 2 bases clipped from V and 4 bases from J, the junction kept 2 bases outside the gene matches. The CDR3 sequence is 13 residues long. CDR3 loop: CASSFRTGYEQYF. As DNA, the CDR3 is TGCGCCAGCAGCTTCAGGACAGGGTACGAGCAGTACTTC.

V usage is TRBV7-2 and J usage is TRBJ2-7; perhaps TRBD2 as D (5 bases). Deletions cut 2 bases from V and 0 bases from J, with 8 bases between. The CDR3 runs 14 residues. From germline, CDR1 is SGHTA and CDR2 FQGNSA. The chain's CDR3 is CASSLWGVSYEQYF. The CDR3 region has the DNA TGTGCCAGCAGCTTATGGGGAGTCTCCTACGAGCAGTACTTC.

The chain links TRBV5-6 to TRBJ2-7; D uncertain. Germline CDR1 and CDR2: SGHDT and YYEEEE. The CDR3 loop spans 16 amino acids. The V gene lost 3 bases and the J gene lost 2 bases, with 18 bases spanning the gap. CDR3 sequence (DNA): TGTGCCAGCAGCTCAGGTTCGGCAGCATGGACCTACGAGCAGTACTTC. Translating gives CASSSGSAAWTYEQYF.

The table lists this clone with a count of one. The CDR3 coding sequence is TGTGCCAGCAGCCCCCGTGGGGACAGGCTAACCGGGGAGCTGTTTTTT. Residues: CASSPRGDRLTGELFF. The chain has TRBV9 and TRBJ2-2, with TRBD1 identical over 8 bases. The CDR3 has 16 residues. Germline V gene data show CDR1 as SGDLS and CDR2 as YYNGEE. Trimming removed 4 bases from V and 5 bases from J; junction bases left unmatched: 10.

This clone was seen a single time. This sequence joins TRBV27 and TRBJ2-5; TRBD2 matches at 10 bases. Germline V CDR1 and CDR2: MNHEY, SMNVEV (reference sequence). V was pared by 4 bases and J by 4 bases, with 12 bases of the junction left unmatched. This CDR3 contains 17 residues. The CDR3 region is CASSSLAGEGERETQYF. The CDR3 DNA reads TGTGCCAGCAGTTCTCTAGCGGGAGAGGGAGAGAGAGAGACCCAGTACTTC.

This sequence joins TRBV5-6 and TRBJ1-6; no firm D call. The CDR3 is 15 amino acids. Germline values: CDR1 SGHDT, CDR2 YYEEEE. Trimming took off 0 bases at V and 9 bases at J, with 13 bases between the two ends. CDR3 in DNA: TGTGCCAGCAGCTTGGGACGCTCCGAAGGTTCACCCCTCCACTTT. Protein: CASSLGRSEGSPLHF.

The DNA of the CDR3 is TGCGCCAGCAGCCAAGACGAGTCCAACTACGAGCAGTACTTC. Translated: CASSQDESNYEQYF. The chain combines TRBV4-3 with TRBJ2-7; unclear D gene. V was trimmed by 0 bases and J by 3 bases, leaving 9 bases between them. This CDR3 is 14 amino acids long. From germline, CDR1 is LGHNA and CDR2 YSLEER.

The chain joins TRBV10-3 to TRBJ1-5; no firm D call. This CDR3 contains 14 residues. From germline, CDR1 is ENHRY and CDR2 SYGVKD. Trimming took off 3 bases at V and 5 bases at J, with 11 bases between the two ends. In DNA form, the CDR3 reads TGTGCCATCAGTGAACCGGGAGGAGATCAGCCCCAGCATTTT. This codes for CAISEPGGDQPQHF.

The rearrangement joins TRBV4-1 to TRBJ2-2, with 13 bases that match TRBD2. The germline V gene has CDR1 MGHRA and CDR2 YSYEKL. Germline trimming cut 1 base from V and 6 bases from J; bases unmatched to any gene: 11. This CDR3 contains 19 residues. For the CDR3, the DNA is TGCGCCAGCAGCCAAGCCCCCACTACTAGCGGGAGGGCCGCCGGGGAGCTGTTTTTT. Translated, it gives CASSQAPTTSGRAAGELFF.

CDR3 bases: TGTGCCAGCAGTTACTCGTCATTCACCGGGGAGCTGTTTTTT. Encoded protein: CASSYSSFTGELFF. J is TRBJ2-2 and V is TRBV6-5; D is unresolved. Per germline, CDR1 MNHEY and CDR2 SVGAGI. V was pared by 0 bases and J by 4 bases, with 6 bases between. This CDR3 has 14 residues.

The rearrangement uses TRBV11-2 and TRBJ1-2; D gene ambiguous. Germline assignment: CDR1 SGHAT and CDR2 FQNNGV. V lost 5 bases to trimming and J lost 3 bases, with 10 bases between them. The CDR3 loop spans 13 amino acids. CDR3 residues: CASSLGEDYGYTF. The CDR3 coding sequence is TGTGCCAGCAGCCTCGGCGAGGACTATGGCTACACCTTC.

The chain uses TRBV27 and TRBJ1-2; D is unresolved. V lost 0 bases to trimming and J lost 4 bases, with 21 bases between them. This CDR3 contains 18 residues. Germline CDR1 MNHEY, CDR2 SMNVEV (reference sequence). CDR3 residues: CASSLSASGVRPVYGYTF. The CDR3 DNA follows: TGTGCCAGCAGTTTATCTGCTAGTGGCGTCAGACCCGTCTATGGCTACACCTTC.

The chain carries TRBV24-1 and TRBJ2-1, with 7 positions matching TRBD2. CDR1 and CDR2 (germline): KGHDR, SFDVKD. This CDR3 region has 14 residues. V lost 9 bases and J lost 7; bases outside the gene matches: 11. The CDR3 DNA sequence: TGTGCCACCCAAGGGTCCGGGGGGTTAAATGAGCAGTTCTTC. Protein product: CATQGSGGLNEQFF.

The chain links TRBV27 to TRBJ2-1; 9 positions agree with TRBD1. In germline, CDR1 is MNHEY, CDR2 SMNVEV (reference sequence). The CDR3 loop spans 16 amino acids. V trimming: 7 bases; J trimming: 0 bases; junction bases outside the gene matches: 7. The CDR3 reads CASTPGTGSSYNEQFF. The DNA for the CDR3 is TGTGCCAGCACCCCTGGGACAGGGAGCTCCTACAATGAGCAGTTCTTC.

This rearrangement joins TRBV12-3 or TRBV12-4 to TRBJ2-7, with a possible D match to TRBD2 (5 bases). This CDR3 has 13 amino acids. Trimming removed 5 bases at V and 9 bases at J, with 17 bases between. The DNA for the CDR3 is TGTGCCAGCAGTGGACTTGCACCTGCAGTGCAGTACTTC. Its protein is CASSGLAPAVQYF.

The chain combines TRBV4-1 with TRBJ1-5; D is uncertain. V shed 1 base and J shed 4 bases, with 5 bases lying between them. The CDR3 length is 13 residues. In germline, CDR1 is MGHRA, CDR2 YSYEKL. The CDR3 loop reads CASSQVGNQPQHF. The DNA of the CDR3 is TGCGCCAGCAGCCAAGTTGGAAATCAGCCCCAGCATTTT.

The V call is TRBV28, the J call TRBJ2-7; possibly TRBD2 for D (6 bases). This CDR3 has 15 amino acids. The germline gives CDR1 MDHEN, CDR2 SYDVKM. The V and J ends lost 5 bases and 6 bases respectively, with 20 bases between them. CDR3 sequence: CASSPGTPIGGEQYF. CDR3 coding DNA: TGTGCCAGCAGTCCGGGGACTCCCATTGGTGGCGAGCAGTACTTC.

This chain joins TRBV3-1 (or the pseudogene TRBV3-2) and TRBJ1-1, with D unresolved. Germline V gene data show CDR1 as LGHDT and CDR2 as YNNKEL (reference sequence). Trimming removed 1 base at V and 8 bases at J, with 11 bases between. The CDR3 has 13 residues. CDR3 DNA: TGTGCCAGCAGCCAAGGCTCCAGGCCGGAAGCTTTCTTT. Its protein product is CASSQGSRPEAFF.

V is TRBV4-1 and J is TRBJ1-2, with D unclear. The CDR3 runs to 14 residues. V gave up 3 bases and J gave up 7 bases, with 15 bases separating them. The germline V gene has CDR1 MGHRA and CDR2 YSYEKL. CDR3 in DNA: TGCGCCAGCAGCCAGATAGATAGAAACAGTGGCTACACCTTC. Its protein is CASSQIDRNSGYTF.

As DNA, the CDR3 is TGTGCCAGCAGCCAATGGAACGATCGTGAGCAGTTCTTC. It encodes CASSQWNDREQFF. This chain joins TRBV14 and TRBJ2-1, with D unclear. V lost 2 bases and J 9 bases, leaving 11 bases between the germline ends. This CDR3 has 13 residues. Germline CDR1 reads SGHDN; CDR2 reads FVKESK.

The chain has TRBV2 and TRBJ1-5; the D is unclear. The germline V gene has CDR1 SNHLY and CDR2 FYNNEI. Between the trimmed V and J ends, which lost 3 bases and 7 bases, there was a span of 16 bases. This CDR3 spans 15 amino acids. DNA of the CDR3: TGTGCCAGCAGTGAGGAACCCCCGGGCCTGCAGCCCCAGCATTTT. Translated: CASSEEPPGLQPQHF.

DNA for the CDR3: TGTGCCAGCAGCACGCAGGGAGGCACTGAAGCTTTCTTT. Amino acids: CASSTQGGTEAFF. The chain recombines TRBV7-2 with TRBJ1-1; maybe TRBD1 (5 bases). Germline CDR1 reads SGHTA; CDR2 reads FQGNSA. The V and J ends lost 5 bases and 4 bases respectively, with 11 bases between them. The CDR3 extends over 13 amino acids.

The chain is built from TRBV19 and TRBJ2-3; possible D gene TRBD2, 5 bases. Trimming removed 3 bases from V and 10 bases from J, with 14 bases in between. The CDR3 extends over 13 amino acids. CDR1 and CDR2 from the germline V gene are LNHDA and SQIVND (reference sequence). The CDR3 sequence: CASSISFEGAQYF. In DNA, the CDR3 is TGTGCCAGTAGTATCTCCTTCGAGGGTGCGCAGTATTTT.

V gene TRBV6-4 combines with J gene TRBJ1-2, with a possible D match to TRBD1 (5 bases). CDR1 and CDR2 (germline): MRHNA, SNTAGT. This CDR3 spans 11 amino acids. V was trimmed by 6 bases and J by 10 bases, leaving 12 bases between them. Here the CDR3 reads CASRLGTSYTF. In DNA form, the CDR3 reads TGTGCCAGCAGACTCGGGACCTCCTACACCTTC.

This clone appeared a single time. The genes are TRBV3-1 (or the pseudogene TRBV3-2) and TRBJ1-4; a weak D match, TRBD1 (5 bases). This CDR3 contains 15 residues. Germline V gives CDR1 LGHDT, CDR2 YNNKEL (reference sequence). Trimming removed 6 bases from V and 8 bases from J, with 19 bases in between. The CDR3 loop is CASRRGTSDTEKLFF. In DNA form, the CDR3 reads TGTGCCAGCAGACGTGGGACTAGCGACACGGAAAAACTGTTTTTT.

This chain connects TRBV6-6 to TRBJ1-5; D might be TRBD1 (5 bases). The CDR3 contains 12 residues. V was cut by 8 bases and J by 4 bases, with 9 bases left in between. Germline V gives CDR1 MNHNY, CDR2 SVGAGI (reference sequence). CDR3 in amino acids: CASQGSNQPQHF. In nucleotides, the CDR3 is TGTGCCAGCCAGGGCTCTAATCAGCCCCAGCATTTT.